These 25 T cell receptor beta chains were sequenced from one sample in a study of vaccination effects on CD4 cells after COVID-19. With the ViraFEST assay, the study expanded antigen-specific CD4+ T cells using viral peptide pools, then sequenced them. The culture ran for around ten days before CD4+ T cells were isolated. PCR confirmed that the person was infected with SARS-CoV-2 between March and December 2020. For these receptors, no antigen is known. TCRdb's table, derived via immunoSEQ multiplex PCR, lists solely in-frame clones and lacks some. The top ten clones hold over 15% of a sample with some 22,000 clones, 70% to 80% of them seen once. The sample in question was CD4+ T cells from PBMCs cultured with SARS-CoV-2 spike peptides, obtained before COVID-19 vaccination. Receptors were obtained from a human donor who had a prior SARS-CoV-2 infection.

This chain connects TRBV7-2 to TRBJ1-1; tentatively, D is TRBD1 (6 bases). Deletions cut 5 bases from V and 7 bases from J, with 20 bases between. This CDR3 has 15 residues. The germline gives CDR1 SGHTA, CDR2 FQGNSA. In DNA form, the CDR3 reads TGTGCCAGCAGCCCCCGCGGGGGCGGCTCGATTGAAGCTTTCTTT. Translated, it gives CASSPRGGGSIEAFF.

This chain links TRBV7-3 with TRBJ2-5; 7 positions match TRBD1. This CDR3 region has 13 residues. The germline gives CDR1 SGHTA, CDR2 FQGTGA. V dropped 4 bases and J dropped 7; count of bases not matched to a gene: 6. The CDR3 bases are TGTGCCAGCAGCTCTGACAGGGCCGGGACCCAGTACTTC. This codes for CASSSDRAGTQYF. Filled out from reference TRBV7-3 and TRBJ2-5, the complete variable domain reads GAGVSQTPSNKVTEKGKYVELRCDPISGHTALYWYRQSLGQGPEFLIYFQGTGAADDSGLPNDRFFAVRPEGSVSTLKIQRTERGDSAVYLCASSSDRAGTQYFGPGTRLLVL.

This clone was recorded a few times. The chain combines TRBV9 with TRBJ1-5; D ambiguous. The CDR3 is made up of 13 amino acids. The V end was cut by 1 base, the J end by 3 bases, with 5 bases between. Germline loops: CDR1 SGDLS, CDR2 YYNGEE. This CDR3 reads CASSVSPNQPQHF. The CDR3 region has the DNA TGTGCCAGCAGCGTATCCCCCAATCAGCCCCAGCATTTT.

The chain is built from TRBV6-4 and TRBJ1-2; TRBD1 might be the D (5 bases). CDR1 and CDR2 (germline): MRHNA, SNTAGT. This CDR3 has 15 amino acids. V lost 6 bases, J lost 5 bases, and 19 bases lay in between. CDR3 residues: CASSPSLGGRYGYTF. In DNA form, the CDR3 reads TGTGCCAGCAGCCCCTCCTTGGGGGGTAGGTATGGCTACACCTTC.

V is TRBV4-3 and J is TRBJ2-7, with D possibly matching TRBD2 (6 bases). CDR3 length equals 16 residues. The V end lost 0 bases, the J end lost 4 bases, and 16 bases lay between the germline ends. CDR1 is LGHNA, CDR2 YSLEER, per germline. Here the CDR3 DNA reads TGCGCCAGCAGCCAAGAGGCTTTCCTTGGGGGGTACGAGCAGTACTTC. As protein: CASSQEAFLGGYEQYF.

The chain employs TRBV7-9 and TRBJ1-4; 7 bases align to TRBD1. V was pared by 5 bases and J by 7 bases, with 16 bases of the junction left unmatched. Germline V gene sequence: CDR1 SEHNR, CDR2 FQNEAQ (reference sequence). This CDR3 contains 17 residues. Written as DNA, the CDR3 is TGTGCCAGCAGCCAGACAGGGCCCAAAGTTGGGAGTGAAAAACTGTTTTTT. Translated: CASSQTGPKVGSEKLFF.

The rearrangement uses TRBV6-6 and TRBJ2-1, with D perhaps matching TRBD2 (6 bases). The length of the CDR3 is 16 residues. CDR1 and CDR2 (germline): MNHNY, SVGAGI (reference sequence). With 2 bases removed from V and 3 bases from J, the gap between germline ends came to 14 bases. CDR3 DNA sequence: TGTGCCAGCAGTTACGGCACTAGCCGACACTACAATGAGCAGTTCTTC. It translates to CASSYGTSRHYNEQFF.

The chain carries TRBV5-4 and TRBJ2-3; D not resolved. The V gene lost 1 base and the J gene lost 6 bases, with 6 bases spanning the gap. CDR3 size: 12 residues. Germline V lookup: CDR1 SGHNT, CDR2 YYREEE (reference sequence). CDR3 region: CASSLSGDTQYF. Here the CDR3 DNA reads TGTGCCAGCAGCTTGTCGGGTGATACGCAGTATTTT.

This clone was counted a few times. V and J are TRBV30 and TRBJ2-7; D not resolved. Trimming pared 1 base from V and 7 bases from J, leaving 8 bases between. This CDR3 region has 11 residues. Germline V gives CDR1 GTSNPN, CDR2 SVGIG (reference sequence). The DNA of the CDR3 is TGTGCCTGGAGTGCCCTGGGGGAGCAGTACTTC. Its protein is CAWSALGEQYF.

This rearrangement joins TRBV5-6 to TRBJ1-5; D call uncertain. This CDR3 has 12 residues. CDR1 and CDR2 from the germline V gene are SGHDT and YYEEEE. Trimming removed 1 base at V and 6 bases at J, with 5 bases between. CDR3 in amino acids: CASSLWSQPQHF. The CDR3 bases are TGTGCCAGCAGCTTGTGGAGTCAGCCCCAGCATTTT. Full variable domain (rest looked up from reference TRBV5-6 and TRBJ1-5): DAGVTQSPTHLIKTRGQQVTLRCSPKSGHDTVSWYQQALGQGPQFIFQYYEEEERQRGNFPDRFSGHQFPNYSSELNVNALLLGDSALYLCASSLWSQPQHFGDGTRLSIL.

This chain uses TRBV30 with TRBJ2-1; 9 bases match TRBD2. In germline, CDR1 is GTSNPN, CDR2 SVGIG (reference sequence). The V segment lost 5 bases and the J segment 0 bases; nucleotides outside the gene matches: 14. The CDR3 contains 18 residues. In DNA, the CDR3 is TGTGCCTGGGGACCCAAGGCTAGCGGGAACAGCTCCTACAATGAGCAGTTCTTC. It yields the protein CAWGPKASGNSSYNEQFF.

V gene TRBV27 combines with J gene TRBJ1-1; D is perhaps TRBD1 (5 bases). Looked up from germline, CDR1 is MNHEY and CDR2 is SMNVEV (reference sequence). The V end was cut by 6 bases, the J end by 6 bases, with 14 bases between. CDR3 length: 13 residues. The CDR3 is CASRRSGGAEAFF. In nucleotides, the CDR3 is TGTGCCAGCAGGAGGTCGGGAGGGGCTGAAGCTTTCTTT.

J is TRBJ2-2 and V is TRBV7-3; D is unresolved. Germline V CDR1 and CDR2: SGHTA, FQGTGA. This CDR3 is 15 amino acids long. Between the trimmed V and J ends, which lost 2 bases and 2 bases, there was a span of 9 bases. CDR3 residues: CASSLRPSNTGELFF. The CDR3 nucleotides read TGTGCCAGCAGCTTACGCCCCAGTAACACCGGGGAGCTGTTTTTT.

CDR3 sequence: CASSMEGRYSNQPQHF. In nucleotides, the CDR3 is TGTGCCAGTAGTATGGAGGGACGCTATAGCAATCAGCCCCAGCATTTT. The V gene is TRBV19, the J gene TRBJ1-5; a weak D match, TRBD1 (5 bases). Germline V CDR1 and CDR2: LNHDA, SQIVND (reference sequence). V lost 3 bases and J lost 0, with 12 bases in between. This CDR3 has 16 residues.

DNA for the CDR3: TGTGCCAGCAGCCCCCGGAGGACTATTACAAACATTCAGTACTTC. It encodes CASSPRRTITNIQYF. This chain uses TRBV3-1 (or the pseudogene TRBV3-2) with TRBJ2-4; perhaps TRBD2 as D (6 bases). Trimming pared 4 bases from V and 6 bases from J, leaving 16 bases between. CDR3 size: 15 residues. The germline V gene encodes CDR1 LGHDT and CDR2 YNNKEL (reference sequence).

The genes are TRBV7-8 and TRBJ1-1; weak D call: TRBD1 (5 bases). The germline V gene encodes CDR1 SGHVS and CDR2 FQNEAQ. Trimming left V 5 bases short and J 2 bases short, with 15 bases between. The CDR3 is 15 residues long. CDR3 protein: CASSIRAMENTEAFF. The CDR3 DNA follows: TGTGCCAGCAGCATCAGGGCTATGGAAAACACTGAAGCTTTCTTT.

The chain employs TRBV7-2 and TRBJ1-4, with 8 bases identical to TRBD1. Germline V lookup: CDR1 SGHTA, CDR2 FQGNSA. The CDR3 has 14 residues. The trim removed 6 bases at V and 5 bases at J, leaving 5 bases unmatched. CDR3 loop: CASSNGQGNEKLFF. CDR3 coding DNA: TGTGCCAGCAGTAATGGACAGGGCAATGAAAAACTGTTTTTT.

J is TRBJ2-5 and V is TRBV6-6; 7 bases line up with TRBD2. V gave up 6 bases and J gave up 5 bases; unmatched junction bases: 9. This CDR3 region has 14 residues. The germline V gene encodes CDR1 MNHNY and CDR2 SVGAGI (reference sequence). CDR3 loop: CASRRTSARETQYF. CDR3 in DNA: TGTGCCAGCAGGCGAACTAGCGCTCGGGAGACCCAGTACTTC.

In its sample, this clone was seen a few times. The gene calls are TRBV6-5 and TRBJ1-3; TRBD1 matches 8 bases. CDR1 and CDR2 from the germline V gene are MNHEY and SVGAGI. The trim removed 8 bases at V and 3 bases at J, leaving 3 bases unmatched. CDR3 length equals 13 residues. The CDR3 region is CASDRGYGNTIYF. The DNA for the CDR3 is TGTGCCAGCGACAGGGGTTATGGAAACACCATATATTTT.

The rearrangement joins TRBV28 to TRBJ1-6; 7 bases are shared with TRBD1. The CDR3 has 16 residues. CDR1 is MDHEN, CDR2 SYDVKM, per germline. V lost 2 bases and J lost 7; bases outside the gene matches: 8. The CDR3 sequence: CASSLGNDRANSPLHF. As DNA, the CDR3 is TGTGCCAGCAGTTTAGGAAACGACAGGGCAAATTCACCCCTCCACTTT.

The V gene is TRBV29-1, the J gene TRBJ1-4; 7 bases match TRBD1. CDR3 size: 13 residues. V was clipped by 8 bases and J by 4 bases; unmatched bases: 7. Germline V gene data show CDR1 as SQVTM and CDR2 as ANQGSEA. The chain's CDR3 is CSWTGADNEKLFF. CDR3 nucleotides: TGCAGCTGGACAGGCGCAGATAATGAAAAACTGTTTTTT.

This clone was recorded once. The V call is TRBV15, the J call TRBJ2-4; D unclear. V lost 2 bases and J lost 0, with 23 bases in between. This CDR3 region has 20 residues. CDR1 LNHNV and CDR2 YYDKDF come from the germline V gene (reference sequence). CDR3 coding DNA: TGTGCCACCAGCAGACAAAGGGCCCCCCCCCTCTTTTTAGCCAAAAACATTCAGTACTTC. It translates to CATSRQRAPPLFLAKNIQYF.

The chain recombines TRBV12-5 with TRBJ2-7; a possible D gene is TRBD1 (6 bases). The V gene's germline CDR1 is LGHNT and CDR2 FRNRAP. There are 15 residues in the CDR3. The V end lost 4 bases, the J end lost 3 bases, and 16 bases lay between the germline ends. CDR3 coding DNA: TGTGCTAGTGGTTGGACAGATGTAGGGAACTACGAGCAGTACTTC. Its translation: CASGWTDVGNYEQYF.

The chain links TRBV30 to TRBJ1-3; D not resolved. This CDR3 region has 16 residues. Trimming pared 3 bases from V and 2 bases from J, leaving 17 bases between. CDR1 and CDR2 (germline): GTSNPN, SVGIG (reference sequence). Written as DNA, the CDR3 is TGTGCCTGGAGGTCGTGGCAGGCTGGCGCTGGAAACACCATATATTTT. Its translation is CAWRSWQAGAGNTIYF.

This CDR3 is CASSRSDSLSLYGYTF. As DNA, the CDR3 is TGTGCCAGCAGCCGGTCGGACAGCCTCTCTCTCTATGGCTACACCTTC. This chain connects TRBV11-3 to TRBJ1-2; TRBD1 might be the D (6 bases). V was trimmed by 5 bases and J by 4 bases, leaving 20 bases between them. The CDR3 covers 16 residues. Germline V gives CDR1 SGHNT, CDR2 YENEEA.